These 8 T cell receptor beta chains were sequenced from one sample in a study of Ad26.COV2.S vaccination and SARS-CoV-2 variants. TCRdb's table, derived via immunoSEQ multiplex PCR, lists solely in-frame clones and lacks some. The repertoire includes 180,000 or so clones, 87% of them detected once, and 5% to 7% sits in the top ten. The specimen comprised peripheral blood, sampled after recovery from COVID-19. The receptor source for this set is a human donor who had recovered from COVID-19.

The CDR3 here is CASSPDLNQPQHF. In DNA, the CDR3 is TGCGCCAGCAGCCCGGACCTAAATCAGCCCCAGCATTTT. The chain carries TRBV5-1 and TRBJ1-5; no clear D. The CDR3 has 13 residues. The germline V gene encodes CDR1 SGHRS and CDR2 YFSETQ. V lost 4 bases and J 4 bases, leaving 9 bases between the germline ends.

This sequence joins TRBV5-1 and TRBJ2-7, with 10 positions matching TRBD1. Germline-derived CDR1 and CDR2 are SGHRS and YFSETQ. Unmatched junction bases numbered 3, after V lost 2 bases and J lost 4 bases. The CDR3 runs 14 residues. CDR3 amino acids: CASSFGTGVYEQYF. In nucleotides, the CDR3 is TGCGCCAGCAGCTTCGGGACAGGGGTGTACGAGCAGTACTTC.

This clone was found once. The gene calls are TRBV5-1 and TRBJ1-1, with a possible D match to TRBD1 (5 bases). Germline loops: CDR1 SGHRS, CDR2 YFSETQ. Trimming cost V 7 bases and J 1 base, with 14 bases left between them. The CDR3 is 14 residues long. CDR3 in DNA: TGCGCCAGCTCTAGTGGGGGAACGAACACTGAAGCTTTCTTT. It is translated as CASSSGGTNTEAFF.

On this clone: The junction and the germline gene differ at one end; a read error may be behind it. The genes are TRBV20-1 and TRBJ1-2, with D unresolved. The CDR3 is made up of 10 amino acids. The germline V gene has CDR1 DFQATT and CDR2 SNEGSKA (reference sequence). For the CDR3, the DNA is TGCAGTGCGGGATCGTACTTCTCCCCCTTC. It translates to CSAGSYFSPF.

The count of this clone is one. This chain joins TRBV28 and TRBJ2-7, with TRBD1 as a possible D gene (5 bases). The CDR3 length is 13 residues. Germline V gene lookup returns CDR1 MDHEN and CDR2 SYDVKM. The V and J ends lost 6 bases and 2 bases respectively, with 11 bases between them. The CDR3 spells CASREGAPYEQYF. The CDR3, as DNA: TGTGCCAGCAGGGAAGGGGCCCCCTACGAGCAGTACTTC.

The chain recombines TRBV5-4 with TRBJ1-1; no firm D call. The CDR3 is 13 residues long. From germline, CDR1 is SGHNT and CDR2 YYREEE (reference sequence). V dropped 1 base and J dropped 4 bases, with 8 bases sitting between them. The CDR3 reads CASSLMGGTEAFF. The CDR3 nucleotides are TGTGCCAGCAGCTTGATGGGAGGCACTGAAGCTTTCTTT.

The gene calls are TRBV5-1 and TRBJ2-3; D may be TRBD2 (6 bases). Trimming left V 2 bases short and J 0 bases short, with 10 bases between. Germline V gives CDR1 SGHRS, CDR2 YFSETQ. The CDR3 sequence is 15 residues long. The DNA of the CDR3 is TGCGCCAGCAGCTTTCAGAGCGGGAGCACAGATACGCAGTATTTT. The encoded protein is CASSFQSGSTDTQYF. The full variable domain, in which reference TRBV5-1 and TRBJ2-3 provide the parts outside the CDR3, is KAGVTQTPRYLIKTRGQQVTLSCSPISGHRSVSWYQQTPGQGLQFLFEYFSETQRNKGNFPGRFSGRQFSNSRSEMNVSTLELGDSALYLCASSFQSGSTDTQYFGPGTRLTVL.

There are a few counts of this clone. The rearrangement links TRBV19 to TRBJ2-7, with 12 nucleotides matching TRBD1. Germline V gives CDR1 LNHDA, CDR2 SQIVND (reference sequence). Unmatched junction bases numbered 4, after V lost 6 bases and J lost 1 base. This CDR3 region has 15 residues. The CDR3 nucleotides read TGTGCCAGTAGGGGACAGGGGGCGAAATCCTACGAGCAGTACTTC. This translates into CASRGQGAKSYEQYF.